This T cell receptor beta chain was found in a study of neoadjuvant anti-PD-1 for oral cavity cancer. PBMC libraries mostly used around 500 ng of input genomic DNA, with six replicates per sample. TCRdb's table, derived via immunoSEQ multiplex PCR, lists solely in-frame clones and lacks some. The sample has about 32,000 clones, roughly 80% seen once. Time point of the sample: after neoadjuvant nivolumab, at surgical resection. Stage II-IVA oral cavity squamous cell carcinoma was new and untreated by systemic or radiation therapy. The specimen comprised PBMCs, sampled after nivolumab (anti-PD-1) treatment. This receptor was identified in a person aged 35 to 85 with oral cavity squamous cell carcinoma.

The CDR3 sequence: CATRTAQRDEKLFF. CDR3 DNA: TGTGCCACCCGGACAGCTCAACGGGATGAAAAACTGTTTTTT. The chain uses TRBV10-3 and TRBJ1-4; D possibly corresponds to TRBD1 (6 bases). V dropped 10 bases and J dropped 6 bases, with 18 bases sitting between them. The V gene's germline CDR1 is ENHRY and CDR2 SYGVKD. The CDR3 loop spans 14 amino acids.